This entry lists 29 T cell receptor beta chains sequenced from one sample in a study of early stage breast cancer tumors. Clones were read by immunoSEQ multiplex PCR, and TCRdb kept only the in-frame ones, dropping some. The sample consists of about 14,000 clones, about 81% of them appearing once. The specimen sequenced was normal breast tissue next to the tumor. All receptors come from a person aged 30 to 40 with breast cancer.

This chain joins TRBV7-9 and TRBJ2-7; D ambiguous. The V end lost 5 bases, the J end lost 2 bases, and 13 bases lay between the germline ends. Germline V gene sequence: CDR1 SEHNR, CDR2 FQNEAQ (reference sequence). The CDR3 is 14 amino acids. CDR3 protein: CASSTGNTPYEQYF. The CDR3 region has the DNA TGTGCCAGCAGCACCGGAAATACCCCCTACGAGCAGTACTTC.

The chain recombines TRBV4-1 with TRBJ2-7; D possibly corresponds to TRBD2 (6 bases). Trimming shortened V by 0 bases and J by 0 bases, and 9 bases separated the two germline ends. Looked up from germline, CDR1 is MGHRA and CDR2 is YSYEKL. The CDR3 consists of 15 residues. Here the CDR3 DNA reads TGCGCCAGCAGCCAAGATTACGGGAGCTCCTACGAGCAGTACTTC. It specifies CASSQDYGSSYEQYF.

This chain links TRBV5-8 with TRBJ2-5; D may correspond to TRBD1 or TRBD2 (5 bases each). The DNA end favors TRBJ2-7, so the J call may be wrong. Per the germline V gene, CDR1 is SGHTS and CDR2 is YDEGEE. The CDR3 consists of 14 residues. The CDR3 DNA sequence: TGTGCCAGCAGCGGGGACGGAAGAATCTACGAGCAGTACTTC. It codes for CASSGDGRIYEQYF.

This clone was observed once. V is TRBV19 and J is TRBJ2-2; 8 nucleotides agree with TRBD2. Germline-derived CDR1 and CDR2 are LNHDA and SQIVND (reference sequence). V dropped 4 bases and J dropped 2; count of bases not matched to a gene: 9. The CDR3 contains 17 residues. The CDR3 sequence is CASSKVNSGTNTGELFF. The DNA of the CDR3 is TGTGCCAGTAGTAAAGTAAATAGCGGGACAAACACCGGGGAGCTGTTTTTT.

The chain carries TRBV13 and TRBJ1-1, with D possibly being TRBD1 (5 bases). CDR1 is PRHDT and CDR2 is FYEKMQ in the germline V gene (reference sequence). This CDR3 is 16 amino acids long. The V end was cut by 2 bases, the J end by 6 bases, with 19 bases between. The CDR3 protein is CASSLSISRGHAEAFF. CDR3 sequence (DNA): TGTGCCAGCAGCTTATCGATCTCCCGGGGCCACGCTGAAGCTTTCTTT. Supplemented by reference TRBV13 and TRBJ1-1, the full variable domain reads AAGVIQSPRHLIKEKRETATLKCYPIPRHDTVYWYQQGPGQDPQFLISFYEKMQSDKGSIPDRFSAQQFSDYHSELNMSSLELGDSALYFCASSLSISRGHAEAFFGQGTRLTVV.

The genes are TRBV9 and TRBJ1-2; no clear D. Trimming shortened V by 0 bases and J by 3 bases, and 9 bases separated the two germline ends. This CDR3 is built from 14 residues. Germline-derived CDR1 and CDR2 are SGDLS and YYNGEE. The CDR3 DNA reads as TGTGCCAGCAGCGTAGCGCGGAGGGACTATGGCTACACCTTC. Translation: CASSVARRDYGYTF. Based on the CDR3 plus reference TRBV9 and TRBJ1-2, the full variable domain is DSGVTQTPKHLITATGQRVTLRCSPRSGDLSVYWYQQSLDQGLQFLIQYYNGEERAKGNILERFSAQQFPDLHSELNLSSLELGDSALYFCASSVARRDYGYTFGSGTRLTVV.

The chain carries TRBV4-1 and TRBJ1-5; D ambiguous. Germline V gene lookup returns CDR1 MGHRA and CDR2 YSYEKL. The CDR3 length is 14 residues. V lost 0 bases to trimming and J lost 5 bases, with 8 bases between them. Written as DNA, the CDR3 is TGCGCCAGCAGCCAAGAAACGGGTTATCAGCCCCAGCATTTT. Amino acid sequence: CASSQETGYQPQHF.

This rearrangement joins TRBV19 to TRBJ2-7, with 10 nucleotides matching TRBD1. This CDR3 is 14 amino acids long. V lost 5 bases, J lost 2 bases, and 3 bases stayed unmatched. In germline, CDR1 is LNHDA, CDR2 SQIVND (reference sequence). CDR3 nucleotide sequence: TGTGCCAGTAGTTCCGGGACAGGGGCCTACGAGCAGTACTTC. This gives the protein CASSSGTGAYEQYF.

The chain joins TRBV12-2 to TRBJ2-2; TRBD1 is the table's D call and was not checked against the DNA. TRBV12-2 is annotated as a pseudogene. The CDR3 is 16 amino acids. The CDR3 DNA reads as TGTGCAAGTCGCTCACGGACAGGAGTGGGCACCGGGGAGCTGTTTTTT. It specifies CASRSRTGVGTGELFF.

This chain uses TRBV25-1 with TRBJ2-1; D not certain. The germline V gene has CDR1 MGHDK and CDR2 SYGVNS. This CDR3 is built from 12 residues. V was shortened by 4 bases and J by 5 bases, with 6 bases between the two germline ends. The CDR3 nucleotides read TGTGCCAGCAGTGGCCATAACAATGAGCAGTTCTTC. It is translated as CASSGHNNEQFF.

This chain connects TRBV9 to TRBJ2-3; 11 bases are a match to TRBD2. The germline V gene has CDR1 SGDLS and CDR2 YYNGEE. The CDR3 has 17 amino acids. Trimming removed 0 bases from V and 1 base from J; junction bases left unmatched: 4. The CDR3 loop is CASSVATSGRGTDTQYF. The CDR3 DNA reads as TGTGCCAGCAGCGTAGCTACTAGCGGGAGAGGCACAGATACGCAGTATTTT. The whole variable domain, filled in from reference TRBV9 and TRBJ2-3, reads DSGVTQTPKHLITATGQRVTLRCSPRSGDLSVYWYQQSLDQGLQFLIQYYNGEERAKGNILERFSAQQFPDLHSELNLSSLELGDSALYFCASSVATSGRGTDTQYFGPGTRLTVL.

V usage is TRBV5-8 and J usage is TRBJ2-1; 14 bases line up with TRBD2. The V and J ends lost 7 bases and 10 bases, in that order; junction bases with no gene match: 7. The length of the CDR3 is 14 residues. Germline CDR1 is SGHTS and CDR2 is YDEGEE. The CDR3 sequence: CASRPGTSGGEQFF. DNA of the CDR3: TGTGCCAGCCGTCCGGGGACTAGCGGGGGCGAGCAGTTCTTC.

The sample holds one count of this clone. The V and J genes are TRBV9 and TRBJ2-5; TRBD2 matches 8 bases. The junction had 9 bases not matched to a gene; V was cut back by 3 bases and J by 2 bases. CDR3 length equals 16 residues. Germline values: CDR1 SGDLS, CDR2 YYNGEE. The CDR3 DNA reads TGTGCCAGCAGCGACCTCGGGGGGGTGCGTCAAGAGACCCAGTACTTC. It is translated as CASSDLGGVRQETQYF.

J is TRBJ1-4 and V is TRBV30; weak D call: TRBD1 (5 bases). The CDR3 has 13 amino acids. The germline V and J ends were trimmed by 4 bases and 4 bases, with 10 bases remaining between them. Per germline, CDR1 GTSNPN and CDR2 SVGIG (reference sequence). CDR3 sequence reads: CAWNGDFNEKLFF. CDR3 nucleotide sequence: TGTGCCTGGAATGGGGACTTTAATGAAAAACTGTTTTTT.

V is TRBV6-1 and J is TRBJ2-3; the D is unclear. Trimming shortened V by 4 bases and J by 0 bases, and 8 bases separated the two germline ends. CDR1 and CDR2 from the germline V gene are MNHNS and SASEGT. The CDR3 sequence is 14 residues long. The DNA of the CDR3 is TGTGCCAGCAGTGTTCAGGCTAGCACAGATACGCAGTATTTT. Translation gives CASSVQASTDTQYF.

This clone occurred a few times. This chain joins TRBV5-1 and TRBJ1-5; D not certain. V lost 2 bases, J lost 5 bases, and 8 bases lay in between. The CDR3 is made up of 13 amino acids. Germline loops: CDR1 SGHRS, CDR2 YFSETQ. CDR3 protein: CASSFTGDQPQHF. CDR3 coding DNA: TGCGCCAGCAGCTTTACCGGTGATCAGCCCCAGCATTTT.

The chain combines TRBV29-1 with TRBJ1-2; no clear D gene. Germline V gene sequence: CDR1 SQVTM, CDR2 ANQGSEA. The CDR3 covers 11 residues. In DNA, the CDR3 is TGCTGCCAAGGGAGTCTCAGTGGCTACACCTTC. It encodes CCQGSLSGYTF.

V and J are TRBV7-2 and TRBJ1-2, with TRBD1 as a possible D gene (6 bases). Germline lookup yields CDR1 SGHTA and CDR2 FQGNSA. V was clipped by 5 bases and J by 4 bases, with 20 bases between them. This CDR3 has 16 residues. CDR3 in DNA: TGTGCCAGCAGCCTCCGGGTACAGGGCACCCGCTATGGCTACACCTTC. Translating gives CASSLRVQGTRYGYTF.

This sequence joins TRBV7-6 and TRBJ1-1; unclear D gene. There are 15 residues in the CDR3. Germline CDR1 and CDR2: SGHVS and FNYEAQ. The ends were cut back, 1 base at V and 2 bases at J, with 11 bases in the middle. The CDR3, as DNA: TGTGCCAGCAGCTTAGGAGGCGCAGGAAACACTGAAGCTTTCTTT. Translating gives CASSLGGAGNTEAFF.

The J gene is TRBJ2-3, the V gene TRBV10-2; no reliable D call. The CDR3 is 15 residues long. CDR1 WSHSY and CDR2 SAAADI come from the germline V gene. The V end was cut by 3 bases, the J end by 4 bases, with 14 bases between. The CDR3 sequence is CASSESRRGPDTQYF. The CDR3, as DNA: TGCGCCAGCAGTGAATCTAGGAGAGGCCCAGATACGCAGTATTTT.

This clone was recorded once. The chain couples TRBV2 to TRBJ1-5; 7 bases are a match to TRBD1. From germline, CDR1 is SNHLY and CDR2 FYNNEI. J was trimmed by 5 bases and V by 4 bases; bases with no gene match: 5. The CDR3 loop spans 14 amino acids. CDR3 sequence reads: CASSVWDSDQPQHF. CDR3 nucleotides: TGTGCCAGCAGTGTGTGGGACAGCGATCAGCCCCAGCATTTT. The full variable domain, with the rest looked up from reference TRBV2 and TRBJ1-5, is EPEVTQTPSHQVTQMGQEVILRCVPISNHLYFYWYRQILGQKVEFLVSFYNNEISEKSEIFDDQFSVERPDGSNFTLKIRSTKLEDSAMYFCASSVWDSDQPQHFGDGTRLSIL.

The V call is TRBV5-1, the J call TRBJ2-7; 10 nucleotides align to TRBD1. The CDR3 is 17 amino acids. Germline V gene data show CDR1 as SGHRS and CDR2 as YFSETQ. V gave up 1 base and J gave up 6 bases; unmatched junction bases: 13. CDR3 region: CASSLSTGTGDPSEQYF. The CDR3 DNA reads TGCGCCAGCAGCTTGAGCACTGGGACAGGGGACCCATCCGAGCAGTACTTC.

In DNA form, the CDR3 reads TGTGCCAGCAGCGGAAGTAGCGGGAGGGCCGGAGATACGCAGTATTTT. It translates to CASSGSSGRAGDTQYF. The chain recombines TRBV5-4 with TRBJ2-3; 11 nucleotides line up with TRBD2. This CDR3 has 16 amino acids. Germline V gene data show CDR1 as SGHNT and CDR2 as YYREEE (reference sequence). The trim removed 4 bases at V and 5 bases at J, leaving 9 bases unmatched.

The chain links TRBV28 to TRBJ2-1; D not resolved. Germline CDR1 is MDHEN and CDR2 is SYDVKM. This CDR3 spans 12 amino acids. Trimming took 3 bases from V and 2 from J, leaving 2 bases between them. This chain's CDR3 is CASSLAYNEQFF. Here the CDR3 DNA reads TGTGCCAGCAGTTTGGCCTACAATGAGCAGTTCTTC.

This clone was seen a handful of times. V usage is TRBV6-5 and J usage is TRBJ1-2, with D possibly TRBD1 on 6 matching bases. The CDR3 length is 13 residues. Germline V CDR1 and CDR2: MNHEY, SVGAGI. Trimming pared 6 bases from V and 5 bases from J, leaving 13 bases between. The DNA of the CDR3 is TGTGCCAGCAGCCTCGGACAGACTTATGGCTACACCTTC. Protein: CASSLGQTYGYTF.

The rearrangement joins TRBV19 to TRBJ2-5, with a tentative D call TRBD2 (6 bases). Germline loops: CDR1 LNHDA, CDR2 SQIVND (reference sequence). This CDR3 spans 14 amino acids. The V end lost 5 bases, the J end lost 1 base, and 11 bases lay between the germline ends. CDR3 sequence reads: CASSPVTSQETQYF. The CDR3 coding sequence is TGTGCCAGTAGTCCCGTGACTAGCCAAGAGACCCAGTACTTC. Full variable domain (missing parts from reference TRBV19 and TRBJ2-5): DGGITQSPKYLFRKEGQNVTLSCEQNLNHDAMYWYRQDPGQGLRLIYYSQIVNDFQKGDIAEGYSVSREKKESFPLTVTSAQKNPTAFYLCASSPVTSQETQYFGPGTRLLVL.

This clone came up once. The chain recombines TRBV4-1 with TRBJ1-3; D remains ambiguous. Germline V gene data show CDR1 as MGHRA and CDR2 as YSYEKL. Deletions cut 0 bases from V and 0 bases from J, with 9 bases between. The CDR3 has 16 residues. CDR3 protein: CASSQERVNSGNTIYF. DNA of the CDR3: TGCGCCAGCAGCCAAGAAAGAGTTAACTCTGGAAACACCATATATTTT.

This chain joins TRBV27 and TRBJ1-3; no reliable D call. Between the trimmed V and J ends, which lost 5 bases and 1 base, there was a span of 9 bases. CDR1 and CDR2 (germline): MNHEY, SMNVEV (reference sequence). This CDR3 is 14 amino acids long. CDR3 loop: CASSTTRSGNTIYF. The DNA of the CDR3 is TGTGCCAGCAGTACCACTCGGTCTGGAAACACCATATATTTT.

The CDR3 DNA sequence: TGTGCCAGCAGCCAACGTTATAGTGAGGGGAACGAGCAGTACTTC. This encodes CASSQRYSEGNEQYF. V is TRBV5-4 and J is TRBJ2-7; D tentatively reads TRBD1 or TRBD2 (5 bases each). V lost 4 bases to trimming and J lost 5 bases, with 19 bases between them. The V gene's germline CDR1 is SGHNT and CDR2 YYREEE (reference sequence). The CDR3 is 15 amino acids.